The sequence of this T cell receptor beta chain was determined in a study of early T cells in non-severe SARS-CoV-2 infection. In the study overall: Sequencing used unsorted whole-blood bulk RNA, so chains lack pairing. Notes on the study in general: There was a bias toward anti-spike CD8 responses in VDJdb matching, which missed private and CD4 specificities.

In the library, individual cDNA molecules carried attached unique molecular identifiers. From the 5' RACE reads, TCRdb called clonotypes with MiXCR, one entry per CDR3 protein. The sample comprises around 64,000 distinct CDR3 sequences, more than 9.5% of which are singletons, and 5% to 7% rests with the top ten. Points on this clonotype: What it binds is not known.

The V gene's germline CDR1 is KGHSH and CDR2 LQKENI. The CDR3 loop spans 14 amino acids. V lost 3 bases and J lost 3; bases outside the gene matches: 3. Sequences were derived from whole blood, sampled at baseline. The rearrangement joins TRBV18 to TRBJ2-7, with 9 bases that match TRBD1. The TCR was taken from an adult who was a healthcare worker with PCR-confirmed SARS-CoV-2 infection or an uninfected control (not recorded which). CDR3 nucleotide sequence: TGTGCCAGCTCACCGCCGACAGGGGGCTACGAGCAGTACTTC. The encoded protein is CASSPPTGGYEQYF.